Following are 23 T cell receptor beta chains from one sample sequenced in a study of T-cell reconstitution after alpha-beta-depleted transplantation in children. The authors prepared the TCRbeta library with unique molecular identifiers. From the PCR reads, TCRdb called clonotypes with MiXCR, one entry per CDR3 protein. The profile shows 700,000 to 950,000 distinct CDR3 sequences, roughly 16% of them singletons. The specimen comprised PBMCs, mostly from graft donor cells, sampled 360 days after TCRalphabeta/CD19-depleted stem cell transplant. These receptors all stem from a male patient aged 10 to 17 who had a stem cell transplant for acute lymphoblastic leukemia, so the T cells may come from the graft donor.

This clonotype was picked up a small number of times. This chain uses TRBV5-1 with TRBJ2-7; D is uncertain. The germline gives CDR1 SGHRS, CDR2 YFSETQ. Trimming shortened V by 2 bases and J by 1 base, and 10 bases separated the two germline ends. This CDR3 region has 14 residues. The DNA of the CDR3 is TGCGCCAGCAGCTTTTCGATGGGGTCCTACGAGCAGTACTTC. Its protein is CASSFSMGSYEQYF.

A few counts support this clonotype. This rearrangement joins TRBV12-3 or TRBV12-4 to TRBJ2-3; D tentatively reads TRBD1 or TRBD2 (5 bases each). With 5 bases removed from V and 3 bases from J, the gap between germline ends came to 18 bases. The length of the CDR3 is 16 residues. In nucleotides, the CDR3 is TGTGCCAGCAGTCCCGGTGGGGGTATGGGAACAGATACGCAGTATTTT. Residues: CASSPGGGMGTDTQYF.

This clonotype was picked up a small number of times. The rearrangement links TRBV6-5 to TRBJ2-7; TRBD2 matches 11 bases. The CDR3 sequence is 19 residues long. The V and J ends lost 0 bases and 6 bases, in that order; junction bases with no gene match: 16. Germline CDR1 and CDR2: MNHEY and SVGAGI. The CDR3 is CASSYSVEVRTSGSGEQYF. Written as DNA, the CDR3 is TGTGCCAGCAGTTACTCAGTCGAAGTCCGGACTAGCGGGTCAGGCGAGCAGTACTTC.

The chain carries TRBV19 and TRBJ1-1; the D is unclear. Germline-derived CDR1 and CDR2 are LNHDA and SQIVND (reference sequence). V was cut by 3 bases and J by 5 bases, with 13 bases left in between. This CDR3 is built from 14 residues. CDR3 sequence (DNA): TGTGCCAGTAGTATTAGTCAGGTCGGGACTGAAGCTTTCTTT. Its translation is CASSISQVGTEAFF.

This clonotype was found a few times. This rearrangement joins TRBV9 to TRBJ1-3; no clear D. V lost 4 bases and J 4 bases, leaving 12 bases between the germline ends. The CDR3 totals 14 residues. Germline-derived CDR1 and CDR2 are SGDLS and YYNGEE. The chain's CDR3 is CASSPPDSGNTIYF. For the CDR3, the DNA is TGTGCCAGCAGCCCCCCAGATTCCGGAAACACCATATATTTT. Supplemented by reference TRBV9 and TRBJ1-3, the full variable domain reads DSGVTQTPKHLITATGQRVTLRCSPRSGDLSVYWYQQSLDQGLQFLIQYYNGEERAKGNILERFSAQQFPDLHSELNLSSLELGDSALYFCASSPPDSGNTIYFGEGSWLTVV.

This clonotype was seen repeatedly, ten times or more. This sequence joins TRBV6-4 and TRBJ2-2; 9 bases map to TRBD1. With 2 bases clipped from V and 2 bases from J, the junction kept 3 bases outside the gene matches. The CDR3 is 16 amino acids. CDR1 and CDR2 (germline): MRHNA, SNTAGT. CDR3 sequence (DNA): TGTGCCAGCAGTGACACAGGGGGCCCTAACACCGGGGAGCTGTTTTTT. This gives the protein CASSDTGGPNTGELFF.

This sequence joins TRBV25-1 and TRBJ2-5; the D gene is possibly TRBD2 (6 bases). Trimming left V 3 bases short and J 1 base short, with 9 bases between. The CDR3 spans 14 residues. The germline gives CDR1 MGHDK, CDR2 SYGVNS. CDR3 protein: CASSELAFQETQYF. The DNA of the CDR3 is TGTGCCAGCAGTGAGCTAGCGTTCCAAGAGACCCAGTACTTC.

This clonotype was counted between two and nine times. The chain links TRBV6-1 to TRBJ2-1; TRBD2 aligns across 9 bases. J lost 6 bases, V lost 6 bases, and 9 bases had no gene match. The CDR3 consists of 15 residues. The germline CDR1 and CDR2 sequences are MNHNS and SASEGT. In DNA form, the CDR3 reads TGTGCCAGCAGCCGCGCGGGAGGGCCTTCCAATGAGCAGTTCTTC. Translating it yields CASSRAGGPSNEQFF.

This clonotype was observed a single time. CDR3 sequence: CSARIGGARETQYF. The CDR3 DNA follows: TGCAGTGCTAGAATCGGGGGCGCGCGGGAGACCCAGTACTTC. The chain employs TRBV20-1 and TRBJ2-5; tentatively, D is TRBD1 or TRBD2 (6 bases each). Germline V gene lookup returns CDR1 DFQATT and CDR2 SNEGSKA (reference sequence). The CDR3 length is 14 residues. V lost 2 bases and J lost 5, with 15 bases in between.

CDR3 residues: CASSQDWDPAYNEQFF. In DNA, the CDR3 is TGTGCCAGCAGCCAAGACTGGGACCCGGCCTACAATGAGCAGTTCTTC. This chain uses TRBV3-1 with TRBJ2-1, with D perhaps TRBD1 or TRBD2 (5 bases each). Looked up from germline, CDR1 is LGHDT and CDR2 is YNNKEL (reference sequence). The V gene lost 0 bases and the J gene lost 2 bases, with 11 bases spanning the gap. This CDR3 region has 16 residues.

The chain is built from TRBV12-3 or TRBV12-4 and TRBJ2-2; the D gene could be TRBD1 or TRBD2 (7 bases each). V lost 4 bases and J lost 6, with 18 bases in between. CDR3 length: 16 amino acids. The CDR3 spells CASSWGDRGGAGELFF. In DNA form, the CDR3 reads TGTGCCAGCAGTTGGGGGGACAGAGGGGGGGCCGGGGAGCTGTTTTTT.

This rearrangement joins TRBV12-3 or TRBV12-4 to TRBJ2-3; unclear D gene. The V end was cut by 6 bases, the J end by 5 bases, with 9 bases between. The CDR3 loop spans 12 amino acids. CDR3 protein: CASRPTLDTQYF. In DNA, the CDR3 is TGTGCCAGCAGACCTACCCTAGATACGCAGTATTTT.

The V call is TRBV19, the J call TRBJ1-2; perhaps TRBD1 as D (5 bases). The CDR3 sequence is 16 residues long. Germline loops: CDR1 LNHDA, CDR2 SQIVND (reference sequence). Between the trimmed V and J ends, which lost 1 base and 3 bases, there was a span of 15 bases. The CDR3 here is CASSIGLRGRDYGYTF. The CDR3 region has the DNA TGTGCCAGTAGTATAGGGCTTCGGGGCAGGGACTATGGCTACACCTTC.

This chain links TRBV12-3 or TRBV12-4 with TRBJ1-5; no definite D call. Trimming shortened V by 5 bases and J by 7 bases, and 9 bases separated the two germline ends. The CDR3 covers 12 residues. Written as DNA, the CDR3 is TGTGCCAGCAGTAATTTTCCCCAGCCCCAGCATTTT. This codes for CASSNFPQPQHF.

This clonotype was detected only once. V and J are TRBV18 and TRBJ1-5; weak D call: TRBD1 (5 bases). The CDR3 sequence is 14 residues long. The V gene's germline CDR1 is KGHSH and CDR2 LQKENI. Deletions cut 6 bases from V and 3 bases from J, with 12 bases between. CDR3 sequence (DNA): TGTGCCAGCTCGGGACGGGACTTCAATCAGCCCCAGCATTTT. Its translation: CASSGRDFNQPQHF.

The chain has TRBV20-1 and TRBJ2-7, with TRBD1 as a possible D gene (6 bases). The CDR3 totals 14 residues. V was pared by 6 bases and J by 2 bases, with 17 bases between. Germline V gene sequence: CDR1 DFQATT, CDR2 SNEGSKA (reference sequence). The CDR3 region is CSAALTGGPYEQYF. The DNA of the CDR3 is TGCAGTGCAGCGCTGACAGGAGGCCCCTACGAGCAGTACTTC.

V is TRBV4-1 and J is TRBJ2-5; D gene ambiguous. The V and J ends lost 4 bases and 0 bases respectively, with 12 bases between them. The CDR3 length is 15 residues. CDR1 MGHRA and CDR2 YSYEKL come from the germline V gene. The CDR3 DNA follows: TGCGCCAGCAGCCTGACCGGGCCCCACCAAGAGACCCAGTACTTC. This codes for CASSLTGPHQETQYF.

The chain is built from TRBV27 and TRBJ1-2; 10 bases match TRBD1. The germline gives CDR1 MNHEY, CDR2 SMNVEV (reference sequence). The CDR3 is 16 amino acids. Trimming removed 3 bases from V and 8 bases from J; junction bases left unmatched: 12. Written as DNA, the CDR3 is TGTGCCAGCAGTTTTTGGACAGGGGGTCGAGTTGGCGGCTACACCTTC. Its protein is CASSFWTGGRVGGYTF.

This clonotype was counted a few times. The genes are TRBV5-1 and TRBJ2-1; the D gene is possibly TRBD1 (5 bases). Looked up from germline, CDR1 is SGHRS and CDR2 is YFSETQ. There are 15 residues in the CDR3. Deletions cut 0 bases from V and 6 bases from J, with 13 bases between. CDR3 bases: TGCGCCAGCAGCTTGGAGGGGCTAGTAGGCAATGAGCAGTTCTTC. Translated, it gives CASSLEGLVGNEQFF. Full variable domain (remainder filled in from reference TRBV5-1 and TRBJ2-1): KAGVTQTPRYLIKTRGQQVTLSCSPISGHRSVSWYQQTPGQGLQFLFEYFSETQRNKGNFPGRFSGRQFSNSRSEMNVSTLELGDSALYLCASSLEGLVGNEQFFGPGTRLTVL.

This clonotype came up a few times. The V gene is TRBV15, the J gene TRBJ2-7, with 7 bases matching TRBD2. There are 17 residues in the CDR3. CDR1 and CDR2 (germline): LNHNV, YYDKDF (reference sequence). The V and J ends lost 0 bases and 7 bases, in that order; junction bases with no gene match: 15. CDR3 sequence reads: CATSRDEPSGIPWEQYF. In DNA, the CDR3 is TGTGCCACCAGCAGAGATGAGCCTAGCGGCATCCCTTGGGAGCAGTACTTC.

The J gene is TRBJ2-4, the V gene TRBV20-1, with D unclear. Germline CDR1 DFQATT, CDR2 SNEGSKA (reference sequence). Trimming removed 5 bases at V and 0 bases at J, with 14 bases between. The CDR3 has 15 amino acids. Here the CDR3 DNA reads TGCAGTGCTGGGCTGTCGTTATTAGCCAAAAACATTCAGTACTTC. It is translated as CSAGLSLLAKNIQYF.

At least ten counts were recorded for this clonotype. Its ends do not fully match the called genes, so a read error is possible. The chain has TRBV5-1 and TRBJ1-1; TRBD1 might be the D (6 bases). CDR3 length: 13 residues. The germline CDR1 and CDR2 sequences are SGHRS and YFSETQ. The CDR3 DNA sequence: TGTGCCAGCAGCTGGACAGTGAACACTGAAGCTTTCTTT. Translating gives CASSWTVNTEAFF.

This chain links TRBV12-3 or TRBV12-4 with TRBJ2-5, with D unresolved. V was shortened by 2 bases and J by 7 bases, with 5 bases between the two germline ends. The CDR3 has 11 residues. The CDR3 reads CASSLKVTQYF. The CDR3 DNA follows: TGTGCCAGCAGTTTAAAAGTGACCCAGTACTTC.